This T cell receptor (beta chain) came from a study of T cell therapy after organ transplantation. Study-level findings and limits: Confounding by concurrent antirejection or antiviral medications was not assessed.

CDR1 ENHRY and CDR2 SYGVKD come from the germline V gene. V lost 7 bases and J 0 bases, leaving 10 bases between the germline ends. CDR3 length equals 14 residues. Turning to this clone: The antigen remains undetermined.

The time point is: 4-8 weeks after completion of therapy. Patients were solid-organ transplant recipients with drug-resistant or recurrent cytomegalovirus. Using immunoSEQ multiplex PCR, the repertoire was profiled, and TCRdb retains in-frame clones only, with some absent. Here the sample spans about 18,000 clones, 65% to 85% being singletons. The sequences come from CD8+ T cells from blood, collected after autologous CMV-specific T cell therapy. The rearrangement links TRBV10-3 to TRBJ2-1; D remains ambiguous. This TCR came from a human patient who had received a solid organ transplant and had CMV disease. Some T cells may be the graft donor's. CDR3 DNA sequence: TGTGCCATCATGCGAGAAAACTCCTACAATGAGCAGTTCTTC. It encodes CAIMRENSYNEQFF.